This T cell receptor (beta chain) appears in the sequencing data of a study of PD-1 and CTLA-4 blockade in melanoma. The repertoire was sequenced with immunoSEQ multiplex PCR; TCRdb's copy has only in-frame clones and lacks some. The sample includes tens of thousands of clones, roughly 90% of them seen just once. Germline V gene lookup returns CDR1 LGHNA and CDR2 YNFKEQ. The V end lost 4 bases, the J end lost 5 bases, and 11 bases lay between the germline ends. There are 14 residues in the CDR3. Sequenced material: CD8+ T cells from peripheral blood, taken from a patient given anti-PD-1 treatment. This chain joins TRBV4-2 and TRBJ2-2, with D unclear. The clonotype was recovered from a human donor with melanoma. CDR3 sequence (DNA): TGTGCCAGCAGCCCAACGGACGGTACCGGGGAGCTGTTTTTT. Amino acid sequence: CASSPTDGTGELFF.